The sequence of this T cell receptor beta chain was determined in a study of cytomegalovirus exposure and HLA in healthy donors. Primers for the PCR totalled 60 Vbeta and 13 Jbeta. Assay used: immunoSEQ multiplex PCR; TCRdb lists only in-frame clones, some missing. The table shows approximately 120,000 clones, with around 81% occurring only once. The CDR3 sequence is 14 residues long. Trimming at V came to 4 bases and at J to 2 bases, leaving 4 bases not matched to a gene. Germline CDR1 SGHRS, CDR2 YFSETQ. A note on this clone: Its specificity is unknown.

Study observations and caveats: The likely origin of a cluster of highly shared sequence variants was a sequencing artifact.

The sequencing sample was made of PBMCs. The clonotype comes from a woman in her 30s in good health and CMV-seronegative. The gene calls are TRBV5-1 and TRBJ1-1; 8 bases map to TRBD1. CDR3 residues: CASSGGQGNTEAFF. The CDR3, as DNA: TGCGCCAGCAGCGGAGGACAGGGAAACACTGAAGCTTTCTTT.